These 14 T cell receptor beta chains were all obtained from the same sample, sequenced in a study of CD8 T cells in Susac syndrome. The RNA, roughly 0.45 to 1 ug, was put through reverse transcription using random hexamers. MiXCR was run by TCRdb on the immunoSEQ multiplex PCR reads, yielding one entry per CDR3 protein. The profile covers 140,000 or so distinct CDR3 sequences, with approximately 96% appearing a single time and roughly 0.084% taken by the ten largest. The source material was CD4+ T cells from PBMCs. The receptors shown here come from a human donor with Susac syndrome.

The chain uses TRBV20-1 and TRBJ2-3; D unresolved. Germline CDR1 is DFQATT and CDR2 is SNEGSKA (reference sequence). V lost 8 bases, J lost 6 bases, and 21 bases lay in between. This CDR3 contains 14 residues. The CDR3 DNA reads TGCAGTCGTGGGGTTGGAAGCCGCTCGGATACGCAGTATTTT. Translation: CSRGVGSRSDTQYF.

This clonotype is a singleton in its sample. The chain has TRBV7-9 and TRBJ1-3; D remains unclear. The V gene's germline CDR1 is SEHNR and CDR2 FQNEAQ (reference sequence). CDR3 length: 15 residues. Trimming cost V 4 bases and J 1 base, with 11 bases left between them. The CDR3 nucleotides read TGTGCCAGCAGCTACAAGCAGGAATCTGGAAACACCATATATTTT. Translation gives CASSYKQESGNTIYF.

The rearrangement links TRBV20-1 to TRBJ1-4, with D tentatively TRBD1 (5 bases). Germline CDR1 DFQATT, CDR2 SNEGSKA (reference sequence). The CDR3 is 16 residues long. The CDR3 nucleotides are TGCAGCCTAACTGCTAGTTCCGGGGGTCTAGGTGAAAAACTGTTTTTT. Its translation: CSLTASSGGLGEKLFF.

This clonotype was recorded once. The J gene is TRBJ2-7, the V gene TRBV20-1; D is unresolved. Trimming removed 6 bases from V and 4 bases from J, with 16 bases in between. The CDR3 spans 13 residues. Germline CDR1 and CDR2: DFQATT and SNEGSKA (reference sequence). In DNA form, the CDR3 reads TGCAGTGCACGATCCGGGCGTATGTACGAGCAGTACTTC. Translating it yields CSARSGRMYEQYF.

The chain uses TRBV28 and TRBJ2-5, with D possibly TRBD1 on 6 matching bases. The CDR3 runs to 12 residues. V lost 5 bases and J 5 bases, leaving 9 bases between the germline ends. CDR1 and CDR2 from the germline V gene are MDHEN and SYDVKM. In DNA, the CDR3 is TGTGCCAGCAGTCAGGGGCTGGAGACCCAGTACTTC. Amino acids: CASSQGLETQYF.

The chain carries TRBV20-1 and TRBJ2-7, with D possibly being TRBD1 (5 bases). This CDR3 contains 15 residues. Germline lookup yields CDR1 DFQATT and CDR2 SNEGSKA (reference sequence). V was pared by 3 bases and J by 0 bases, with 15 bases between. The CDR3 region is CSASPLRQSSYEQYF. The CDR3 coding sequence is TGCAGTGCTAGTCCTCTCAGACAGAGCTCCTACGAGCAGTACTTC.

The gene calls are TRBV19 and TRBJ2-7; the match to TRBD2 covers 7 bases. CDR1 and CDR2 (germline): LNHDA, SQIVND (reference sequence). The CDR3 totals 14 residues. The V gene end was trimmed by 8 bases and the J gene end by 2 bases; junction bases not matched to a gene: 9. The CDR3 spells CASSGTSETYEQYF. The CDR3 nucleotides are TGTGCCAGTTCCGGAACTAGCGAAACCTACGAGCAGTACTTC.

Here the CDR3 reads CATSGDRGHEQYF. CDR3 coding DNA: TGTGCCACCAGTGGGGACAGGGGGCACGAGCAGTACTTC. This chain uses TRBV24-1 with TRBJ2-7; 12 bases line up with TRBD1. J was trimmed by 5 bases and V by 5 bases; bases with no gene match: 0. This CDR3 has 13 amino acids. Looked up from germline, CDR1 is KGHDR and CDR2 is SFDVKD.

The chain joins TRBV29-1 to TRBJ2-3, with 8 bases identical to TRBD2. Trimming at V came to 2 bases and at J to 6 bases, leaving 4 bases not matched to a gene. From germline, CDR1 is SQVTM and CDR2 ANQGSEA. There are 13 residues in the CDR3. CDR3 nucleotides: TGCAGCGTTGAAACTAGCGGACGGGATACGCAGTATTTT. As protein: CSVETSGRDTQYF.

The V call is TRBV18, the J call TRBJ2-5; weak D call: TRBD1 (7 bases). CDR3 size: 15 residues. Germline V gene data show CDR1 as KGHSH and CDR2 as LQKENI. Trimming left V 6 bases short and J 4 bases short, with 18 bases between. The CDR3 DNA is TGTGCCAGCTCTCTCCGGAGGGGGCGCGGAGAGACCCAGTACTTC. Translation: CASSLRRGRGETQYF.

J is TRBJ2-2 and V is TRBV20-1, with D possibly matching TRBD2 (6 bases). The CDR3 loop spans 14 amino acids. Germline assignment: CDR1 DFQATT and CDR2 SNEGSKA (reference sequence). V lost 6 bases to trimming and J lost 2 bases, with 13 bases between them. The CDR3 loop is CSATLAANTGELFF. For the CDR3, the DNA is TGCAGTGCCACGTTAGCGGCTAACACCGGGGAGCTGTTTTTT.

The rearrangement joins TRBV15 to TRBJ2-7; the match to TRBD2 covers 7 bases. CDR3 length: 13 amino acids. Germline values: CDR1 LNHNV, CDR2 YYDKDF (reference sequence). V shed 7 bases, J shed 2 bases, and the junction held 5 bases outside the gene matches. DNA of the CDR3: TGTGCCACCAAATACGGGGGGACCTACGAGCAGTACTTC. It codes for CATKYGGTYEQYF.

This chain links TRBV6-5 with TRBJ2-3; 8 bases line up with TRBD2. The CDR3 is 12 amino acids. Germline CDR1 reads MNHEY; CDR2 reads SVGAGI. The trim removed 4 bases at V and 11 bases at J, leaving 5 bases unmatched. The DNA for the CDR3 is TGTGCCAGCAGTTTCCTAGCGGGTGTGCAGTATTTT. This translates into CASSFLAGVQYF.

The chain combines TRBV6-5 with TRBJ2-7; D ambiguous. Trimming stripped 0 bases from V and 2 bases from J, with 11 bases between. Germline lookup yields CDR1 MNHEY and CDR2 SVGAGI. The CDR3 length is 15 residues. For the CDR3, the DNA is TGTGCCAGCAGTTACTCTAACCAACCCGCCTACGAGCAGTACTTC. Its protein is CASSYSNQPAYEQYF.